A single sample is the source of the 25 T cell receptor beta chains below, sequenced in a study of blood T cell repertoires in COVID-19. Only in-frame clones appear in the TCRdb table, and some are missing; sequencing was by immunoSEQ multiplex PCR. The sample holds about 170,000 clones, around nine tenths seen once. The sample taken for sequencing was peripheral blood. All receptors come from a man aged 65 to 85 with acute or convalescent COVID-19.

The chain links TRBV6-5 to TRBJ1-3; the D is unclear. Deletions cut 6 bases from V and 0 bases from J, with 9 bases between. This CDR3 has 14 amino acids. Germline CDR1 is MNHEY and CDR2 is SVGAGI. The CDR3 nucleotides are TGTGCCAGCAGAGCGGGGTTCTCTGGAAACACCATATATTTT. As protein: CASRAGFSGNTIYF.

V is TRBV5-8 and J is TRBJ1-3; D unclear. Germline V gene sequence: CDR1 SGHTS, CDR2 YDEGEE. The CDR3 runs to 12 residues. Deletions cut 4 bases from V and 2 bases from J, with 4 bases between. CDR3 loop: CASSITGNTIYF. For the CDR3, the DNA is TGTGCCAGCAGCATAACTGGAAACACCATATATTTT.

V gene TRBV3-1 (or the pseudogene TRBV3-2) combines with J gene TRBJ2-3; 9 bases align to TRBD1. From germline, CDR1 is LGHDT and CDR2 YNNKEL (reference sequence). The CDR3 is 16 amino acids. V lost 4 bases and J lost 1; bases outside the gene matches: 6. CDR3: CASSRGTGWGTDTQYF. In DNA form, the CDR3 reads TGTGCCAGCAGCCGAGGGACAGGGTGGGGCACAGATACGCAGTATTTT.

This sequence joins TRBV29-1 and TRBJ2-1, with D tentatively TRBD1 (6 bases). The CDR3 runs 14 residues. CDR1 SQVTM and CDR2 ANQGSEA come from the germline V gene. The V and J ends lost 8 bases and 0 bases respectively, with 14 bases between them. The CDR3 nucleotides read TGCAGCTCCGGGACACAAAGCTCCTACAATGAGCAGTTCTTC. As protein: CSSGTQSSYNEQFF.

J is TRBJ2-7 and V is TRBV28; 7 bases line up with TRBD2. The CDR3 has 13 amino acids. The junction had 2 bases not matched to a gene; V was cut back by 4 bases and J by 2 bases. Germline CDR1 is MDHEN and CDR2 is SYDVKM. This CDR3 reads CASSSAGAYEQYF. Written as DNA, the CDR3 is TGTGCCAGCAGTTCCGCGGGGGCCTACGAGCAGTACTTC. The complete variable domain, with remaining parts taken from reference TRBV28 and TRBJ2-7, reads DVKVTQSSRYLVKRTGEKVFLECVQDMDHENMFWYRQDPGLGLRLIYFSYDVKMKEKGDIPEGYSVSREKKERFSLILESASTNQTSMYLCASSSAGAYEQYFGPGTRLTVT.

V usage is TRBV4-2 and J usage is TRBJ1-2; TRBD1 aligns across 8 bases. This CDR3 comprises 16 residues. Trimming at V came to 0 bases and at J to 3 bases, leaving 6 bases not matched to a gene. Germline values: CDR1 LGHNA, CDR2 YNFKEQ. DNA of the CDR3: TGTGCCAGCAGCCAAGATTCTACAGGGGGTTACTATGGCTACACCTTC. It encodes CASSQDSTGGYYGYTF.

This clone is a singleton in its sample. V and J are TRBV5-6 and TRBJ1-2; the match to TRBD1 covers 7 bases. The CDR3 covers 13 residues. From germline, CDR1 is SGHDT and CDR2 YYEEEE. V was clipped by 2 bases and J by 12 bases; unmatched bases: 10. The CDR3 is CASSFQGTELNTF. CDR3 nucleotides: TGTGCCAGCAGCTTTCAGGGGACAGAGCTTAACACCTTC.

In DNA form, the CDR3 reads TGTGCCAGCAGTTCGGGACTAGTACCCCACTACGAGCAGTACTTC. Its translation is CASSSGLVPHYEQYF. This rearrangement joins TRBV6-6 to TRBJ2-7; 8 bases map to TRBD2. This CDR3 is 15 amino acids long. The V segment lost 4 bases and the J segment 3 bases; nucleotides outside the gene matches: 8. Germline CDR1 MNHNY, CDR2 SVGAGI (reference sequence).

The rearrangement joins TRBV14 to TRBJ1-1; D not resolved. The CDR3 length is 13 residues. The V gene's germline CDR1 is SGHDN and CDR2 FVKESK. V shed 2 bases and J shed 8 bases, with 12 bases lying between them. The CDR3 DNA reads as TGTGCCAGCAGCCAAAACCGGGGAGAGGAAGCTTTCTTT. The encoded protein is CASSQNRGEEAFF.

The chain employs TRBV5-1 and TRBJ2-1; 9 bases match TRBD2. The trim removed 5 bases at V and 7 bases at J, leaving 7 bases unmatched. The length of the CDR3 is 14 residues. Germline CDR1 is SGHRS and CDR2 is YFSETQ. The CDR3 sequence: CASSDPGLANEQFF. For the CDR3, the DNA is TGCGCCAGCAGTGACCCGGGACTAGCTAATGAGCAGTTCTTC.

The chain has TRBV3-1 (or the pseudogene TRBV3-2) and TRBJ2-4, with 7 positions matching TRBD2. The length of the CDR3 is 13 residues. After removal of 3 bases from V and 8 bases from J, the junction contained 4 bases not matched to a gene. The germline V gene encodes CDR1 LGHDT and CDR2 YNNKEL (reference sequence). The CDR3 DNA follows: TGTGCCAGCAGCCACAGGGAGGGAGACATTCAGTACTTC. Translating it yields CASSHREGDIQYF.

V and J are TRBV19 and TRBJ2-1; 14 nucleotides agree with TRBD2. The CDR3 runs to 19 residues. The junction had 11 bases not matched to a gene; V was cut back by 1 base and J by 6 bases. CDR1 and CDR2 (germline): LNHDA, SQIVND (reference sequence). The CDR3 reads CASSIGRGGTSGRGNEQFF. The CDR3 bases are TGTGCCAGTAGTATAGGTAGGGGGGGGACTAGCGGGAGAGGCAATGAGCAGTTCTTC.

The rearrangement uses TRBV7-2 and TRBJ1-2, with D perhaps TRBD1 (5 bases). The CDR3 contains 14 residues. V was cut by 5 bases and J by 8 bases, with 18 bases left in between. CDR1 is SGHTA, CDR2 FQGNSA, per germline. The CDR3 DNA follows: TGTGCCAGCAGCGCGCCCGGGGGACCGGGAGGCTACACCTTC. Its protein is CASSAPGGPGGYTF.

This chain uses TRBV28 with TRBJ2-7; weak D call: TRBD1 (6 bases). The CDR3 has 14 residues. In germline, CDR1 is MDHEN, CDR2 SYDVKM. V dropped 2 bases and J dropped 2 bases, with 10 bases sitting between them. CDR3 in DNA: TGTGCCAGCAGTTTAGGAGGACAGCCCTACGAGCAGTACTTC. It encodes CASSLGGQPYEQYF. Full variable domain (remainder filled in from reference TRBV28 and TRBJ2-7): DVKVTQSSRYLVKRTGEKVFLECVQDMDHENMFWYRQDPGLGLRLIYFSYDVKMKEKGDIPEGYSVSREKKERFSLILESASTNQTSMYLCASSLGGQPYEQYFGPGTRLTVT.

V gene TRBV5-1 combines with J gene TRBJ1-1, with a tentative D call TRBD1 (6 bases). CDR1 and CDR2 from the germline V gene are SGHRS and YFSETQ. Trimming shortened V by 3 bases and J by 4 bases, and 13 bases separated the two germline ends. This CDR3 comprises 14 residues. CDR3 bases: TGCGCCAGCAGCTGGGATCCCAGGGGCACTGAAGCTTTCTTT. Translated: CASSWDPRGTEAFF.

V is TRBV6-5 and J is TRBJ1-1, with 7 bases fitting TRBD1. In germline, CDR1 is MNHEY, CDR2 SVGAGI. V was clipped by 5 bases and J by 4 bases; unmatched bases: 7. The CDR3 spans 14 residues. CDR3 in amino acids: CASSRQGRATEAFF. For the CDR3, the DNA is TGTGCCAGCAGTCGACAGGGAAGGGCCACTGAAGCTTTCTTT.

The chain is built from TRBV28 and TRBJ1-2; 10 bases fit TRBD1. The CDR3 loop spans 16 amino acids. Germline lookup yields CDR1 MDHEN and CDR2 SYDVKM. V was clipped by 8 bases and J by 8 bases; unmatched bases: 17. The CDR3 DNA follows: TGTGCCAGCGGAGGGTACCGACAGGGGGCATCGGGAGGCTACACCTTC. Amino acids: CASGGYRQGASGGYTF.

The chain uses TRBV5-6 and TRBJ2-4; 9 bases are shared with TRBD2. The CDR3 length is 14 residues. CDR1 is SGHDT, CDR2 YYEEEE, per germline. The V and J ends lost 8 bases and 7 bases, in that order; junction bases with no gene match: 10. CDR3 region: CASSNSGSMNIQYF. DNA for the CDR3: TGTGCCAGTTCGAATAGCGGGAGTATGAACATTCAGTACTTC.

The chain uses TRBV4-3 and TRBJ1-2; D might be TRBD1 (6 bases). Germline V gene sequence: CDR1 LGHNA, CDR2 YSLEER. The CDR3 length is 16 residues. The V end lost 1 base, the J end lost 4 bases, and 16 bases lay between the germline ends. The CDR3 coding sequence is TGCGCCAGCAGCCAAGGGGTAGGGGGAGTTAGCTATGGCTACACCTTC. Amino acid sequence: CASSQGVGGVSYGYTF.

This chain links TRBV10-3 with TRBJ2-5; possible D gene TRBD1, 6 bases. Trimming shortened V by 6 bases and J by 1 base, and 6 bases separated the two germline ends. This CDR3 contains 12 residues. Germline V gene sequence: CDR1 ENHRY, CDR2 SYGVKD. The CDR3 DNA reads TGTGCCATCAGGGACAGCCAAGAGACCCAGTACTTC. Translating gives CAIRDSQETQYF.

This sequence joins TRBV5-6 and TRBJ1-2; D is ambiguous. Germline loops: CDR1 SGHDT, CDR2 YYEEEE. The CDR3 runs 15 residues. V was shortened by 3 bases and J by 0 bases, with 12 bases between the two germline ends. CDR3 DNA: TGTGCCAGCAGCTGGAGAGTCCAAGCTAACTATGGCTACACCTTC. Protein sequence: CASSWRVQANYGYTF.

The gene calls are TRBV27 and TRBJ1-5; 8 nucleotides match TRBD1. After removal of 9 bases from V and 4 bases from J, the junction contained 8 bases not matched to a gene. The CDR3 totals 14 residues. Germline CDR1 is MNHEY and CDR2 is SMNVEV (reference sequence). Here the CDR3 DNA reads TGTGCCAGTGCCAACAGGGGGGTTAATCAGCCCCAGCATTTT. Protein: CASANRGVNQPQHF.

The rearrangement uses TRBV5-1 and TRBJ2-7; 9 bases match TRBD2. CDR3 length equals 17 residues. The V and J ends lost 1 base and 4 bases, in that order; junction bases with no gene match: 12. Germline V lookup: CDR1 SGHRS, CDR2 YFSETQ. CDR3 region: CASSLSFVAGVSYEQYF. The DNA for the CDR3 is TGCGCCAGCAGCTTGTCCTTCGTAGCGGGAGTTTCTTACGAGCAGTACTTC.

The gene calls are TRBV9 and TRBJ2-2; a weak D match, TRBD1 (6 bases). Germline loops: CDR1 SGDLS, CDR2 YYNGEE. The CDR3 runs 15 residues. V lost 2 bases, J lost 3 bases, and 11 bases lay in between. The DNA for the CDR3 is TGTGCCAGCAGCGTCACAGGGATCGACACCGGGGAGCTGTTTTTT. Amino acids: CASSVTGIDTGELFF.

The CDR3 reads CASSWQGVGGYTF. The CDR3 DNA reads TGTGCCAGCAGTTGGCAGGGGGTAGGAGGCTACACCTTC. This rearrangement joins TRBV28 to TRBJ1-2, with 7 bases that match TRBD1. Germline assignment: CDR1 MDHEN and CDR2 SYDVKM. The CDR3 extends over 13 amino acids. J lost 8 bases, V lost 4 bases, and 7 bases had no gene match.